The subject of this entry is one TCR beta chain. The antigen is undetermined. The junction had 3 bases not matched to a gene; V was cut back by 6 bases and J by 2 bases. The germline V gene encodes CDR1 SGHRS and CDR2 YFSETQ. The CDR3 spans 13 residues. Sequencing was performed with immunoSEQ multiplex PCR; in TCRdb, only in-frame clones are kept and a portion is missing. This sample yields hundreds of thousands of clones, of which around nine tenths are seen a single time; around 4.5% belongs to the top ten. The data stem from a study of Ad26.COV2.S vaccination and SARS-CoV-2 variants. Study-wide results and limits: Reportedly, after vaccination the spike-specific CD8+ and CD4+ T cell responses displayed substantial breadth. Ad26.COV2.S recipients had broader spike-specific TCRs (P = 0.0014).

Treatment specified: about 20 received Ad26.COV2.S at low or high dose, single or two shots; five or six received placebo; per-sample allocation not given. Sampling occurred on day 63 after the first vaccine or placebo injection. The V gene is TRBV5-1, the J gene TRBJ2-3; 7 nucleotides align to TRBD1. The sequence came from a person aged 18-60 years who received the Ad26.COV2.S COVID-19 vaccine or a placebo. Specimen: peripheral blood, collected in a trial of Ad26.COV2.S vaccine versus placebo. CDR3 region: CASKGQNTDTQYF. DNA for the CDR3: TGCGCCAGCAAGGGACAGAACACAGATACGCAGTATTTT. Full variable domain (remainder filled in from reference TRBV5-1 and TRBJ2-3): KAGVTQTPRYLIKTRGQQVTLSCSPISGHRSVSWYQQTPGQGLQFLFEYFSETQRNKGNFPGRFSGRQFSNSRSEMNVSTLELGDSALYLCASKGQNTDTQYFGPGTRLTVL.